These T cell receptor beta chains were read from a single sample in a study of patients and donors after allogeneic stem cell transplantation. TCRdb re-analysed the RT-PCR reads in MiXCR, keeping a single row per CDR3 protein. This table has more than 150,000 distinct CDR3 sequences, 24% appearing once. Sequencing input: blood, either unsorted or a sorted T cell fraction (not recorded which). These TCRs come from a human donor who was either an allogeneic HSCT recipient or a stem cell or donor lymphocyte infusion donor (not recorded which). It is not recorded whose cells these are; they may come from a transplant donor. Both conserved end residues are part of each CDR3. A D gene is named only where the DNA matches it firmly. Not all rows give a size; the values are once, few, many and, for expanded clones, a class.

- | TRBJ2-1 | - | TRBV30 | TGTGCCTGGGGGCCTGAGCAGTTCTTC | CAWGPEQFF
- | TRBJ1-2 | TRBD1 | TRBV20-1 | TGCAGTGCTATAACCGCGGACAGGGCAAACTATGGCTACACCTTC | CSAITADRANYGYTF
many | TRBJ1-2 | - | TRBV7-2 | TGTGCCAGCAGCTCTATCTATGGCTACACCTTC | CASSSIYGYTF
few | TRBJ1-4 | - | TRBV12-3/TRBV12-4 | TGTGCCAGCAGTGGGAAGGGGCGCTGGGAAAAACTGTTTTTT | CASSGKGRWEKLFF
few | TRBJ1-2 | TRBD1 | TRBV5-1 | TGCGCCAGCAGCTTGGAGACAGGGAGAGGCTATGGCTACACCTTC | CASSLETGRGYGYTF
- | TRBJ1-2 | - | TRBV10-3 | TGTGCCACACAAGAGAGAGACTACGGACGGAAAAACTATGCCTACACCTTC | CATQERDYGRKNYAYTF
few | TRBJ1-2 | - | TRBV12-3/TRBV12-4 | TGTGCCAGCAGTCCGGCTTTGGGACCTAGGGGCTACACCTTC | CASSPALGPRGYTF
- | TRBJ2-3 | - | TRBV6-4 | TGTGCCAGCAGTGTTTCCAAGGGGGGAGCAGATACGCAGTATTTT | CASSVSKGGADTQYF
many | TRBJ1-4 | TRBD1 | TRBV6-5 | TGTGCCAGCAGCCCGACAGGGATGGATGGTGAAAAACTGTTTTTT | CASSPTGMDGEKLFF
- | TRBJ1-1 | TRBD1 | TRBV20-1 | TGCAGTGCTAGAGCCAGGACAGGGGCAGACGTTGAAGCTTTCTTT | CSARARTGADVEAFF
- | TRBJ1-2 | TRBD1 | TRBV20-1 | TGCAGTGCTAGACAGGGGGTAGGTGGCTACACCTTC | CSARQGVGGYTF
- | TRBJ1-1 | - | TRBV20-1 | TGCAGTGCTACCCGAACGGGGAGGGGAGCTTTCTTT | CSATRTGRGAFF
- | TRBJ2-2 | - | TRBV30 | TGTGCCGGTGGGAGGTCAATAGGGACCGGGGAGCTGTTTTTT | CAGGRSIGTGELFF
- | TRBJ1-2 | - | TRBV5-1 | TGCGCCAGCAGCTTGAGCAGACCCGCTAACTATGGCTACACCTTC | CASSLSRPANYGYTF
- | TRBJ1-5 | TRBD1 | TRBV5-1 | TGCGCCAGCAGCTTGGTGGGGGACAGATATCAGCCCCAGCATTTT | CASSLVGDRYQPQHF
few | TRBJ1-6 | - | TRBV20-1 | TGCAGTGTCGAAGTCCCTAATTCACCCCTCCACTTT | CSVEVPNSPLHF
- | TRBJ1-5 | - | TRBV7-3 | TGTGCCAGCAGCTACGGACACGCGAATCAGCCCCAGCATTTT | CASSYGHANQPQHF
few | TRBJ1-1 | - | TRBV10-3 | TGTGCCATCAGTGAACTAGAGACTGAAGCTTTCTTT | CAISELETEAFF
few | TRBJ1-4 | - | TRBV6-6 | TGTGCCAGCAGTTACTCGACCCTTTGGGGTGAAAAACTGTTTTTT | CASSYSTLWGEKLFF
once | TRBJ2-7 | - | TRBV19 | TGTGCCAGTAGTATAGGCGGAGGGCCCTACGAGCAGTACTTC | CASSIGGGPYEQYF
once | TRBJ2-5 | TRBD1 | TRBV3-1 | TGTGCCAGCAGCTTACCGGGACAGAGAGGAGAGACCCAGTACTTC | CASSLPGQRGETQYF
few | TRBJ2-5 | - | TRBV4-1 | TGCGCCAGCAGCCAACCGACAGATCAAGAGACCCAGTACTTC | CASSQPTDQETQYF
- | TRBJ2-4 | - | TRBV2 | TGTGCCAGCCACTCGACAGTAGCCAAAAACATTCAGTACTTC | CASHSTVAKNIQYF
- | TRBJ2-7 | TRBD1 | TRBV12-3/TRBV12-4 | TGTGCCAGCGGACAGGCCACATACGAGCAGTACTTC | CASGQATYEQYF
few | TRBJ1-2 | TRBD1 | TRBV6-1 | TGTGCCAGCATAACGACAGGGGCCTATGGCTACACCTTC | CASITTGAYGYTF
- | TRBJ2-3 | TRBD2 | TRBV5-5 | TGTGCCAGCAGCGGCGAGACTAGCGGGATTACAGATACGCAGTATTTT | CASSGETSGITDTQYF
many | TRBJ1-1 | - | TRBV7-9 | TGTGCCAGCAGCTGGCGGGACACTGAAGCTTTCTTT | CASSWRDTEAFF
- | TRBJ2-1 | TRBD1 | TRBV4-1 | TGCGCCAGCAGCCAAGATGCAGGGGGCGCCGGGAATGAGCAGTTCTTC | CASSQDAGGAGNEQFF
- | TRBJ2-2 | - | TRBV5-4 | TGTGCCAGCAGCTTGTGGCACACCGGGGAGCTGTTTTTT | CASSLWHTGELFF
few | TRBJ2-2 | - | TRBV12-3/TRBV12-4 | TGTGCCAGCAGTTTGGGAGTACGCACCGGGGAGCTGTTTTTT | CASSLGVRTGELFF
- | TRBJ2-3 | TRBD2 | TRBV6-2/TRBV6-3 | TGTGCCAGCAGCCAGACGACTAGCGGGGCCCGAGGCATCGCCGATACGCAGTATTTT | CASSQTTSGARGIADTQYF
- | TRBJ1-6 | - | TRBV3-1 | TGTGCCAGCAGCCAATACAGGACCCACTATAATTCACCCCTCCACTTT | CASSQYRTHYNSPLHF
few | TRBJ2-2 | TRBD2 | TRBV20-1 | TGCAGTGCTAGAGATAGCGGGGTGAACACCGGGGAGCTGTTTTTT | CSARDSGVNTGELFF
- | TRBJ2-3 | TRBD2 | TRBV5-1 | TGCGCCAGCAGCTTGAGCGCGGGAGTCACAGATACGCAGTATTTT | CASSLSAGVTDTQYF
- | TRBJ2-7 | TRBD2 | TRBV20-1 | TGCAGCGGACTAGCGGACCTGTACGAGCAGTACTTC | CSGLADLYEQYF
- | TRBJ2-5 | - | TRBV7-8 | TGTGCCAGCCAAACCGGAGTGGGAGAGACCCAGTACTTC | CASQTGVGETQYF
few | TRBJ2-5 | TRBD2 | TRBV29-1 | TGCAGCGTTGCTAGCGGGGGGGCCAAGACCCAGTACTTC | CSVASGGAKTQYF
- | TRBJ2-7 | TRBD2 | TRBV3-1 | TGTGCCAGCACGGACGGGGGGGCCTACGAGCAGTACTTC | CASTDGGAYEQYF
- | TRBJ2-1 | - | TRBV5-1 | TGCGCCAGCAGCTTCGACACATCTTACAATGAGCAGTTCTTC | CASSFDTSYNEQFF
many | TRBJ1-1 | - | TRBV5-1 | TGCGCCAGCAGCTTCGGGGCGGCGAACACTGAAGCTTTCTTT | CASSFGAANTEAFF